This T cell receptor (beta chain) was sequenced during a study of regulatory T cells in long-lasting Graves disease. Notes on the study in general: Relative to newly diagnosed Graves' patients, persistent ones had lower TCR diversity.

This clonotype has a handful of counts. Its antigen is not known. The authors built TCR beta libraries using iRepertoire HTBI primers and Arm-PCR of CDR3 regions. From the multiplex PCR reads, TCRdb called clonotypes with MiXCR, one entry per CDR3 protein. The sample includes about 560,000 distinct CDR3 sequences, 15% to 20% of them seen just once. Regarding time point: newly diagnosed GD, antithyroid drugs for less than 3 months. PBMC RNA was the source of the TCR library. The sample was also linked to a second study, of T cells in Graves' hyperthyroidism and ophthalmopathy. This second report adds: Newly diagnosed hyperthyroidism, duration under 2 months, in patients aged 18 to 65. Uncontrolled infection, other autoimmune disease, pregnancy or lactation excluded patients. With the HTBI primer set, the TCR CDR3 went through a first round of RT-PCR.

The source of this sequence is a man aged 18 to 30 with Graves disease. The sample here was peripheral blood mononuclear cells (PBMCs), taken at new diagnosis, from a patient treated with antithyroid drugs.

The CDR3 DNA is TGTGCCAGCAGCCAAGGGGCGGCTATGAATCAGCCCCAGCATTTT. It specifies CASSQGAAMNQPQHF. The gene calls are TRBV3-1 and TRBJ1-5; D remains unclear. V was shortened by 1 base and J by 4 bases, with 11 bases between the two germline ends. Germline V lookup: CDR1 LGHDT, CDR2 YNNKEL (reference sequence). This CDR3 contains 15 residues.